One sample yielded the 6 T cell receptor beta chains listed below, sequenced in a study of CD8+ T cells in alopecia areata. The treatment is: oral pan-JAK inhibitor, 5-10 mg twice daily. Extracted from the samples, RNA was reverse transcribed into cDNA to serve as the sequencing template. Only in-frame clones appear in the TCRdb table, and some are missing; sequencing was by immunoSEQ multiplex PCR. The sample lists approximately 210,000 clones, roughly 44% occurring once. The sequenced sample was CD4+ T cells sorted from blood, obtained at roughly week 36, from a patient treated with tofacitinib. Receptor source: a human donor with alopecia areata.

This clone was counted between two and nine times. The J gene is TRBJ1-4, the V gene TRBV27; D is ambiguous. CDR3 size: 15 residues. CDR1 is MNHEY and CDR2 is SMNVEV in the germline V gene (reference sequence). The V gene lost 2 bases and the J gene lost 9 bases, with 16 bases spanning the gap. This CDR3 reads CASSLKGLWGKKLFF. Here the CDR3 DNA reads TGTGCCAGCAGTTTAAAGGGCTTATGGGGAAAAAAACTGTTTTTT.

This clone was found a few times. The rearrangement links TRBV29-1 to TRBJ2-7; TRBD2 might be the D (5 bases). Trimming shortened V by 4 bases and J by 0 bases, and 13 bases separated the two germline ends. The CDR3 is made up of 14 amino acids. Per germline, CDR1 SQVTM and CDR2 ANQGSEA. CDR3 nucleotide sequence: TGCAGCGTTGGACCGGGATATCCCTCCTACGAGCAGTACTTC. This translates into CSVGPGYPSYEQYF.

This clone has more than one count but fewer than ten. The J gene is TRBJ2-5, the V gene TRBV6-5, with D tentatively TRBD1 (5 bases). From germline, CDR1 is MNHEY and CDR2 SVGAGI. This CDR3 is 13 amino acids long. V was clipped by 4 bases and J by 4 bases, with 10 bases between them. The CDR3 bases are TGTGCCAGCAGTTTCCAGGGTCCAGAGACCCAGTACTTC. It encodes CASSFQGPETQYF.

The rearrangement joins TRBV4-2 to TRBJ2-2; D ambiguous. The CDR3 covers 11 residues. Looked up from germline, CDR1 is LGHNA and CDR2 is YNFKEQ. V was pared by 7 bases and J by 3 bases, with 3 bases between. CDR3 bases: TGTGCCAGCAAAGACACCGGGGAGCTGTTTTTT. It is translated as CASKDTGELFF.

The V call is TRBV19, the J call TRBJ2-5; 9 bases align to TRBD1. The CDR3 runs to 14 residues. Germline CDR1 LNHDA, CDR2 SQIVND (reference sequence). The V segment lost 5 bases and the J segment 9 bases; nucleotides outside the gene matches: 10. CDR3 DNA: TGTGCCAGTAGTCCAGGACAGGGGTCTGCGGCCCAGTACTTC. It translates to CASSPGQGSAAQYF.

J is TRBJ2-5 and V is TRBV29-1; D gene unclear. The germline CDR1 and CDR2 sequences are SQVTM and ANQGSEA. V lost 4 bases and J 4 bases, leaving 10 bases between the germline ends. The CDR3 sequence is 12 residues long. The CDR3 coding sequence is TGCAGCGTTGGTAGGGCCGGAGAGACCCAGTACTTC. This sequence encodes CSVGRAGETQYF.